The 17 T cell receptor beta chains reported below all come from one sample, sequenced in a study of blood T cell repertoires in COVID-19. Sequencing used immunoSEQ multiplex PCR; TCRdb keeps in-frame clones, though not all of them. The sample gives about 200,000 clones, around nine tenths of which show up once; around 0.5% is in the top ten. Sequenced input: peripheral blood. The source of these receptors is a man in his fifties or sixties with acute or convalescent COVID-19.

The chain combines TRBV7-2 with TRBJ2-5, with D uncertain. Trimming removed 2 bases from V and 1 base from J, with 8 bases in between. The CDR3 runs 14 residues. CDR1 SGHTA and CDR2 FQGNSA come from the germline V gene. The CDR3 loop reads CASSLSTVQETQYF. In DNA form, the CDR3 reads TGTGCCAGCAGCTTATCAACAGTCCAAGAGACCCAGTACTTC.

The chain couples TRBV2 to TRBJ2-2; TRBD1 is a possible D gene (6 bases). V was trimmed by 5 bases and J by 6 bases, leaving 10 bases between them. The germline V gene has CDR1 SNHLY and CDR2 FYNNEI. The CDR3 runs 13 residues. Written as DNA, the CDR3 is TGTGCCAGCAGTTATACAGGGTCCGGGGAGCTGTTTTTT. This encodes CASSYTGSGELFF. Variable domain in full (rest from reference TRBV2 and TRBJ2-2): EPEVTQTPSHQVTQMGQEVILRCVPISNHLYFYWYRQILGQKVEFLVSFYNNEISEKSEIFDDQFSVERPDGSNFTLKIRSTKLEDSAMYFCASSYTGSGELFFGEGSRLTVL.

The chain couples TRBV5-1 to TRBJ2-1; the D is unclear. The CDR3 is 15 amino acids. The germline gives CDR1 SGHRS, CDR2 YFSETQ. V lost 0 bases and J lost 0, with 7 bases in between. The CDR3 is CASSLVESSYNEQFF. CDR3 coding DNA: TGCGCCAGCAGCTTGGTCGAGAGCTCCTACAATGAGCAGTTCTTC.

The chain joins TRBV2 to TRBJ2-3, with a tentative D call TRBD2 (6 bases). Trimming pared 4 bases from V and 1 base from J, leaving 12 bases between. Germline CDR1 SNHLY, CDR2 FYNNEI. The CDR3 has 15 amino acids. CDR3 nucleotide sequence: TGTGCCAGCAGTGTAACTAGCCGACGCACAGATACGCAGTATTTT. This sequence encodes CASSVTSRRTDTQYF.

The CDR3 DNA reads TGTGCCAGCAGCCAAGCTAGGAGCAGGGTCGATGAAAAACTGTTTTTT. Translation: CASSQARSRVDEKLFF. The rearrangement links TRBV3-1 (or the pseudogene TRBV3-2) to TRBJ1-4; a weak D match, TRBD1 (5 bases). With 1 base removed from V and 6 bases from J, the gap between germline ends came to 15 bases. From germline, CDR1 is LGHDT and CDR2 YNNKEL (reference sequence). The CDR3 runs to 16 residues.

The chain is built from TRBV28 and TRBJ2-6; 7 bases are a match to TRBD2. Germline V gives CDR1 MDHEN, CDR2 SYDVKM. The CDR3 is 17 amino acids. With V trimmed by 3 bases and J by 0 bases, 5 bases remained unmatched. The CDR3 DNA reads as TGTGCCAGCAGTTTCTTTGGGGGGGACTCTGGGGCCAACGTCCTGACTTTC. Its protein product is CASSFFGGDSGANVLTF.

The chain couples TRBV9 to TRBJ2-5; 13 bases are a match to TRBD2. The germline V gene has CDR1 SGDLS and CDR2 YYNGEE. Losses at the gene ends were 4 bases for V and 2 bases for J; bases not matched to a gene: 5. The CDR3 contains 16 residues. The CDR3 DNA reads as TGTGCCAGCAGCATCGGGACTAGCGGGACTCAAGAGACCCAGTACTTC. It specifies CASSIGTSGTQETQYF.

This sequence joins TRBV27 and TRBJ2-7; TRBD2 matches 13 bases. Per the germline V gene, CDR1 is MNHEY and CDR2 is SMNVEV (reference sequence). The length of the CDR3 is 17 residues. V was pared by 5 bases and J by 3 bases, with 10 bases of the junction left unmatched. The CDR3, as DNA: TGTGCCAGCAGTCCCCGGCCGGGACTAGCGGGAATCTACGAGCAGTACTTC. Translating gives CASSPRPGLAGIYEQYF.

This chain connects TRBV9 to TRBJ1-2; 7 bases agree with TRBD1. The CDR3 consists of 14 residues. Unmatched junction bases numbered 5, after V lost 2 bases and J lost 4 bases. Germline lookup yields CDR1 SGDLS and CDR2 YYNGEE. The CDR3 DNA reads as TGTGCCAGCAGCGTGCGGGGACAGCCCTATGGCTACACCTTC. Protein product: CASSVRGQPYGYTF.

This chain joins TRBV4-1 and TRBJ2-1; TRBD1 aligns across 9 bases. The CDR3 spans 16 residues. V shed 2 bases, J shed 5 bases, and the junction held 7 bases outside the gene matches. CDR1 is MGHRA, CDR2 YSYEKL, per germline. DNA for the CDR3: TGCGCCAGCAGCCAACCAGGACAGGGGTTCCACAATGAGCAGTTCTTC. As protein: CASSQPGQGFHNEQFF.

The CDR3 reads CASSVAGAYGYTF. CDR3 nucleotide sequence: TGTGCCAGCAGCGTAGCAGGGGCCTATGGCTACACCTTC. The rearrangement joins TRBV9 to TRBJ1-2, with D maybe TRBD1 (6 bases). Trimming removed 0 bases at V and 4 bases at J, with 7 bases between. CDR1 and CDR2 (germline): SGDLS, YYNGEE. The CDR3 sequence is 13 residues long.

V is TRBV7-6 and J is TRBJ2-3; maybe TRBD1 (5 bases). The CDR3 totals 15 residues. Germline V gene data show CDR1 as SGHVS and CDR2 as FNYEAQ. Trimming cost V 7 bases and J 2 bases, with 16 bases left between them. CDR3 loop: CASTSLPTVTDTQYF. For the CDR3, the DNA is TGTGCCAGCACGAGTCTTCCGACAGTCACAGATACGCAGTATTTT.

This sequence joins TRBV2 and TRBJ2-2; 12 nucleotides align to TRBD2. Germline assignment: CDR1 SNHLY and CDR2 FYNNEI. V shed 7 bases and J 1 base; nucleotides not matched to a gene: 4. The CDR3 is made up of 16 amino acids. The CDR3 DNA reads TGTGCCAGCACGGCTAGCGGGGGGGTGAACACCGGGGAGCTGTTTTTT. It is translated as CASTASGGVNTGELFF.

CDR3 nucleotides: TGTGCCAGCAGCGCCCGCCTACAGGGGAGCACAGATACGCAGTATTTT. As protein: CASSARLQGSTDTQYF. This rearrangement joins TRBV11-2 to TRBJ2-3, with 7 bases lining up with TRBD1. Per the germline V gene, CDR1 is SGHAT and CDR2 is FQNNGV. V gave up 5 bases and J gave up 0 bases; unmatched junction bases: 8. The CDR3 sequence is 16 residues long. The full variable domain, completed using reference TRBV11-2 and TRBJ2-3, is EAGVAQSPRYKIIEKRQSVAFWCNPISGHATLYWYQQILGQGPKLLIQFQNNGVVDDSQLPKDRFSAERLKGVDSTLKIQPAKLEDSAVYLCASSARLQGSTDTQYFGPGTRLTVL.

The V call is TRBV4-2, the J call TRBJ1-2; TRBD1 might be the D (5 bases). Germline V gives CDR1 LGHNA, CDR2 YNFKEQ. The CDR3 loop spans 15 amino acids. Trimming removed 0 bases from V and 3 bases from J, with 11 bases in between. CDR3 sequence: CASSQDSGTYYGYTF. CDR3 nucleotide sequence: TGTGCCAGCAGCCAAGACTCCGGGACTTACTATGGCTACACCTTC.

The chain has TRBV4-2 and TRBJ2-3, with TRBD2 matching over 7 bases. The CDR3 extends over 17 amino acids. In germline, CDR1 is LGHNA, CDR2 YNFKEQ. After removal of 4 bases from V and 2 bases from J, the junction contained 12 bases not matched to a gene. In nucleotides, the CDR3 is TGTGCCAGCAGCCGGAGATTTCAAGCGGGAACCACAGATACGCAGTATTTT. Translating it yields CASSRRFQAGTTDTQYF.

The chain employs TRBV7-2 and TRBJ2-1, with 10 nucleotides matching TRBD1. Germline V gene lookup returns CDR1 SGHTA and CDR2 FQGNSA. V lost 4 bases and J lost 6; bases outside the gene matches: 3. CDR3 length: 14 amino acids. Written as DNA, the CDR3 is TGTGCCAGCAGCTCCCGACAGGGGGCCAATGAGCAGTTCTTC. This sequence encodes CASSSRQGANEQFF.